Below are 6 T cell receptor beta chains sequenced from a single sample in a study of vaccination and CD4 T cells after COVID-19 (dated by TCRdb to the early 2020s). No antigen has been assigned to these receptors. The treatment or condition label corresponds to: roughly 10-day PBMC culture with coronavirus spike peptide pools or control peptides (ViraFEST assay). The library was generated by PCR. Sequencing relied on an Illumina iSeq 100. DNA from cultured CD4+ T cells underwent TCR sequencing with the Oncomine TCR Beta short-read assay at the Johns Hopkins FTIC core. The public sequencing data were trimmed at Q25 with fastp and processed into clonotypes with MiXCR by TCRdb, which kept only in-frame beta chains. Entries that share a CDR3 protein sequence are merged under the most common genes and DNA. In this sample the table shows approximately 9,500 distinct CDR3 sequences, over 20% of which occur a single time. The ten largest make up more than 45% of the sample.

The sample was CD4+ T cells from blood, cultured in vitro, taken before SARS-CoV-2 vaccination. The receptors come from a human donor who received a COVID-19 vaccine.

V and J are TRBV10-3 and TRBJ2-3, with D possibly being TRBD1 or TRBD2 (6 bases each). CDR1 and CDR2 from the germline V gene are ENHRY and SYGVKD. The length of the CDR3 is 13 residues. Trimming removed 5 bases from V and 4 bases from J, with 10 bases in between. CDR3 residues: CAISWGAADTQYF. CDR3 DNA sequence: TGTGCCATCAGTTGGGGGGCAGCAGATACGCAGTATTTT.

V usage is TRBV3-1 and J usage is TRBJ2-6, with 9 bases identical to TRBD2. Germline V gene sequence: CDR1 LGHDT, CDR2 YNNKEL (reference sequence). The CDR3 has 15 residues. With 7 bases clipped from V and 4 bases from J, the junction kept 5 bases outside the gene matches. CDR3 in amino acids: CASTAGGRGANVLTF. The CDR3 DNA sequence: TGTGCCAGCACAGCGGGGGGCCGCGGGGCCAACGTCCTGACTTTC.

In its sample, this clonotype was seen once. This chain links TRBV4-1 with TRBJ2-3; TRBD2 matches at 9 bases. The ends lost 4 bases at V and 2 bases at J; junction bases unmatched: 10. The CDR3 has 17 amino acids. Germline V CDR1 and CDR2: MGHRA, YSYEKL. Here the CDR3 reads CASSLTSSGGPTDTQYF. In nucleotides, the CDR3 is TGCGCCAGCAGCCTAACTAGTAGCGGGGGCCCCACAGATACGCAGTATTTT.

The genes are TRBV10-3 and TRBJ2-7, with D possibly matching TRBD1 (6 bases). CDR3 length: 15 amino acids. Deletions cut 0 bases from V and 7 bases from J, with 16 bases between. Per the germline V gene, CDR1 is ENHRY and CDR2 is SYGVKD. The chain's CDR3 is CAISESLGSGEEQYF. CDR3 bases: TGTGCCATCAGTGAGTCTCTGGGTTCAGGGGAAGAGCAGTACTTC.

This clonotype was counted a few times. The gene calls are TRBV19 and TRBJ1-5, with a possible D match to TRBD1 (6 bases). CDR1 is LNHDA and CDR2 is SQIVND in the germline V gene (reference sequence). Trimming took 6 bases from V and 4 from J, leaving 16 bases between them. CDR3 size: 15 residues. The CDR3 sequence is CASRTPGQKNQPQHF. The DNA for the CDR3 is TGTGCCAGTAGAACGCCCGGACAGAAAAATCAGCCCCAGCATTTT.

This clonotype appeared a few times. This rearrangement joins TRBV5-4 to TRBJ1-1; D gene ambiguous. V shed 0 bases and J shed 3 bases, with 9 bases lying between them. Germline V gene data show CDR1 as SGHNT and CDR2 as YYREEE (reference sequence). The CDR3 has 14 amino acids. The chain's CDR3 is CASSLEAVDTEAFF. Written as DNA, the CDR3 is TGTGCCAGCAGCTTGGAGGCAGTAGACACTGAAGCTTTCTTT. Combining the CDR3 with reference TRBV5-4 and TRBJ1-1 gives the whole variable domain ETGVTQSPTHLIKTRGQQVTLRCSSQSGHNTVSWYQQALGQGPQFIFQYYREEENGRGNFPPRFSGLQFPNYSSELNVNALELDDSALYLCASSLEAVDTEAFFGQGTRLTVV.